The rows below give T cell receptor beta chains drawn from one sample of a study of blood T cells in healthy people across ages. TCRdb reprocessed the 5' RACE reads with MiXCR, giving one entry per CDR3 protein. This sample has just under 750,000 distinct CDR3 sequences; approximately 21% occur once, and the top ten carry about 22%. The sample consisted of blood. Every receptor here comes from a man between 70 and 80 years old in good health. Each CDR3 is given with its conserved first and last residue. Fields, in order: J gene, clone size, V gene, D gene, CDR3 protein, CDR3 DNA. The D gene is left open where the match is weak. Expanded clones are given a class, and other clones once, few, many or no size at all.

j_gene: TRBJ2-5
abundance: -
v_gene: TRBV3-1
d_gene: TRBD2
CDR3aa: CASSQWGGGGLQETQYF
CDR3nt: TGTGCCAGCAGCCAATGGGGAGGCGGGGGACTCCAAGAGACCCAGTACTTC

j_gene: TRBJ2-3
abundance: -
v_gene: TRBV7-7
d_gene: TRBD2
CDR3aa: CASSPGLAGVHTQYF
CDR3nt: TGTGCCAGCAGCCCGGGACTAGCGGGAGTGCACACGCAGTATTTT

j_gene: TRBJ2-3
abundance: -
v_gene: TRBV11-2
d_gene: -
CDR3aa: CASSLDRGQGWSDTQYF
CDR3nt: TGTGCCAGCAGCTTAGATCGAGGGCAGGGATGGTCAGATACGCAGTATTTT

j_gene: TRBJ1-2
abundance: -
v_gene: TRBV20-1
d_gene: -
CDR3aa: CSARDDSGLRGYTF
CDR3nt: TGCAGTGCTAGAGACGATTCAGGGCTGCGGGGCTACACCTTC

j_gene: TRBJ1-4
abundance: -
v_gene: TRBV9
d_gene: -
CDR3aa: CASSVGPGKGGEKLFF
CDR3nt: TGTGCCAGCAGCGTAGGACCCGGAAAAGGAGGAGAAAAACTGTTTTTT

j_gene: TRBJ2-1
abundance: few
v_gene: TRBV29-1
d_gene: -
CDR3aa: CSVARAVASQQFF
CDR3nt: TGCAGCGTTGCTCGAGCAGTAGCGTCCCAACAGTTCTTC

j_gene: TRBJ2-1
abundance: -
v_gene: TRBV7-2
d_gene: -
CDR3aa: CASSSRVGINHFQFF
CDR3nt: TGTGCCAGCAGCAGTAGAGTCGGCATTAACCACTTCCAGTTCTTC

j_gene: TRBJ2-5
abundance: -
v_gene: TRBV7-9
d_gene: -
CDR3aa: CASSLGSAQETQYF
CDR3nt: TGTGCCAGCAGTTTAGGTTCTGCCCAAGAGACCCAGTACTTC

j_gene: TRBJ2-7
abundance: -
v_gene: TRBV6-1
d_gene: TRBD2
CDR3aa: CASSDPFRSGGSYEQYF
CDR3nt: TGTGCCAGCAGTGACCCTTTTAGAAGCGGGGGTTCCTACGAGCAGTACTTC

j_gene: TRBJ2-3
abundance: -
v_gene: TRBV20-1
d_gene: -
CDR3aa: CSASEQATDTQYF
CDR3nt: TGCAGTGCTAGCGAACAGGCCACAGATACGCAGTATTTT

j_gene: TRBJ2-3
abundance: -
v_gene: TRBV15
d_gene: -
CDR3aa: CASAGLITDTQYF
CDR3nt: TGTGCCAGCGCGGGACTCATCACAGATACGCAGTATTTT

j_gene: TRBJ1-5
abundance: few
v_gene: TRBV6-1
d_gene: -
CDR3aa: CASSKRGPVGNQPQHF
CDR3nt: TGTGCCAGCAGCAAGCGCGGGCCCGTCGGCAATCAGCCCCAGCATTTT

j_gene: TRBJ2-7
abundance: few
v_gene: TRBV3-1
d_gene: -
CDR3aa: CASSQGPFTPYEQYF
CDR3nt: TGTGCCAGCAGCCAAGGCCCGTTCACGCCCTACGAGCAGTACTTC

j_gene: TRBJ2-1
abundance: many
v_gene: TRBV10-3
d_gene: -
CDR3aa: CAISESDYYNEQFF
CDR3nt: TGTGCCATCAGTGAGTCGGACTATTACAATGAGCAGTTCTTC

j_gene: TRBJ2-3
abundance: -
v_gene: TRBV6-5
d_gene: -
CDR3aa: CASSYLAGPPGDTQYF
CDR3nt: TGTGCCAGCAGTTACTTGGCAGGGCCCCCCGGGGATACGCAGTATTTT

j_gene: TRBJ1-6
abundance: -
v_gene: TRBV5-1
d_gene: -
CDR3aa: CASSDGGNGSPLHF
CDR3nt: TGCGCCAGCAGCGACGGTGGGAACGGGTCACCCCTCCACTTT

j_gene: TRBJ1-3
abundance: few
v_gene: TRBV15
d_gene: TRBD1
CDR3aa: CATSRGRGSSGNTIYF
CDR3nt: TGTGCCACCAGCAGAGGCAGGGGGAGCTCTGGAAACACCATATATTTT

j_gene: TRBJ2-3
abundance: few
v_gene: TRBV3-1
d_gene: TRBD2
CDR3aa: CASSQLGLADTQYF
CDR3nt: TGTGCCAGCAGCCAACTCGGACTAGCTGATACGCAGTATTTT

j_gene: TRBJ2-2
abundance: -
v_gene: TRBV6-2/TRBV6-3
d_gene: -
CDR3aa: CASRRKNTGELFF
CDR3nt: TGTGCCAGCAGAAGGAAGAACACCGGGGAGCTGTTTTTT

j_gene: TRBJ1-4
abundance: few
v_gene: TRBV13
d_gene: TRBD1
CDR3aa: CASSFNRGREKLFF
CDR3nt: TGTGCCAGCAGCTTTAACAGGGGGCGTGAAAAACTGTTTTTT

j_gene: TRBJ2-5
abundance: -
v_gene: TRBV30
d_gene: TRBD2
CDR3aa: CAWSEGLGGVQETQYF
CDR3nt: TGTGCCTGGAGTGAGGGACTAGGGGGGGTCCAAGAGACCCAGTACTTC

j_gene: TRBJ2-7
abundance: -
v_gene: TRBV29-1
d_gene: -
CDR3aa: CSVGHTYYEQYF
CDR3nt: TGCAGCGTTGGTCACACCTACTACGAGCAGTACTTC

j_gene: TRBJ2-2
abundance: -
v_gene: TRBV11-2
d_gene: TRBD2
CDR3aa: CASSLIAGGPITGELFF
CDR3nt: TGTGCCAGCAGCTTGATAGCGGGAGGGCCTATCACCGGGGAGCTGTTTTTT

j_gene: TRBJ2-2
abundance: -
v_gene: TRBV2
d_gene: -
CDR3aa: CASSVAPTGELFF
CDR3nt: TGTGCCAGCAGTGTTGCTCCCACCGGGGAGCTGTTTTTT

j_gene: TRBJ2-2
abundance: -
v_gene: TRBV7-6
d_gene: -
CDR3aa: CASSFRANANTGELFF
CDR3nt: TGTGCCAGCAGCTTCCGGGCCAACGCGAACACCGGGGAGCTGTTTTTT

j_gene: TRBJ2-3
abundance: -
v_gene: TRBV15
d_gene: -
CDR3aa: CATSRDLGQSPTDTQYF
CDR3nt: TGTGCCACCAGCAGAGATTTGGGACAAAGTCCCACAGATACGCAGTATTTT

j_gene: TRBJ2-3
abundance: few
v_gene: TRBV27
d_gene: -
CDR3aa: CASSPCTDTQYF
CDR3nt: TGTGCCAGCAGTCCCTGCACAGATACGCAGTATTTT

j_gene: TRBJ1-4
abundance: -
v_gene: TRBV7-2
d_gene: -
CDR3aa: CASSLGSTGPHEKPFF
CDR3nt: TGTGCCAGCAGCTTAGGGTCGACCGGACCCCATGAAAAACCGTTTTTT

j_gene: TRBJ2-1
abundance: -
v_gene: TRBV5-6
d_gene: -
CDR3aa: CASSLAIVRGAYNEQFF
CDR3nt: TGTGCCAGCAGCTTGGCTATCGTGAGGGGCGCATACAATGAGCAGTTCTTC

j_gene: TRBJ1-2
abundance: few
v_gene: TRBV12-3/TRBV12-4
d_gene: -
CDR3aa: CASTPRMMGNGYTF
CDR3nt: TGTGCCAGCACTCCTCGCATGATGGGGAATGGCTACACCTTC

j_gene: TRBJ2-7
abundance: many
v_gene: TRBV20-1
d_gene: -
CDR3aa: CSREKDVGEQYF
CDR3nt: TGCAGTCGCGAAAAAGACGTAGGCGAGCAGTACTTC

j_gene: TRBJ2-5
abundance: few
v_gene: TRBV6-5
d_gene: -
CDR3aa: CASSYWEGETQYF
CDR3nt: TGTGCCAGCAGTTACTGGGAAGGGGAGACCCAGTACTTC

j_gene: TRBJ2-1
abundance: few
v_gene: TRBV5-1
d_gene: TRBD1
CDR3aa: CASSLAMGTGGGNEQFF
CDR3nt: TGCGCCAGCAGCTTGGCGATGGGGACAGGGGGTGGGAATGAGCAGTTCTTC

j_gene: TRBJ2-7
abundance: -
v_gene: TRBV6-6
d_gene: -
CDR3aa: CASSSYGTYEQYF
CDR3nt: TGTGCCAGCAGCTCGTACGGTACCTACGAGCAGTACTTC

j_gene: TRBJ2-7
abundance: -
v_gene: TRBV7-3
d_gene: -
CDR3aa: CASSLSAGVEQYF
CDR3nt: TGTGCCAGCAGCTTATCCGCTGGGGTCGAGCAGTACTTC

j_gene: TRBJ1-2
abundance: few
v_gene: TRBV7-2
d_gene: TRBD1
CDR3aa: CASGQGPHPNYGYTF
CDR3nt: TGTGCCAGCGGACAGGGGCCCCATCCTAACTATGGCTACACCTTC

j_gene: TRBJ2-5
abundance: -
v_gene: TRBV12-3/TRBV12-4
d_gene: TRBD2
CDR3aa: CASRPPGLAETQYF
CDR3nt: TGTGCCAGCAGACCCCCGGGACTAGCGGAGACCCAGTACTTC

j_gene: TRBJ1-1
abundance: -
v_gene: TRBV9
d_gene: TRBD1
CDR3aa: CASGPQGAAFF
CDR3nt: TGTGCCAGCGGTCCTCAGGGGGCCGCTTTCTTT

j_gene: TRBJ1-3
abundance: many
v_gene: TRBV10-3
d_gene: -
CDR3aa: CAMGSGGNTIYF
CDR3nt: TGTGCCATGGGATCGGGAGGAAACACCATATATTTT

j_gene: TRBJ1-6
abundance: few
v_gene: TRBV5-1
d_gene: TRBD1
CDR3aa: CASSPGQNSPLHF
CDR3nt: TGCGCCAGCAGCCCGGGACAGAATTCACCCCTCCACTTT

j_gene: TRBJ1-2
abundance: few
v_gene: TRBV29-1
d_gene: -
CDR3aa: CSVEGARLGYTF
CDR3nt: TGCAGCGTTGAGGGGGCACGGTTGGGCTACACCTTC

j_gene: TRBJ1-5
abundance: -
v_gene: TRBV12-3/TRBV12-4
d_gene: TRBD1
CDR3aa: CASSLNRGGDQPQHF
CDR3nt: TGTGCCAGCAGTTTAAACAGGGGAGGCGATCAGCCCCAGCATTTT

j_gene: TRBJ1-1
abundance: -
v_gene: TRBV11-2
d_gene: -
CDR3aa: CASSLNDLNTEAFF
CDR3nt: TGTGCCAGCAGCTTAAATGACCTGAACACTGAAGCTTTCTTT

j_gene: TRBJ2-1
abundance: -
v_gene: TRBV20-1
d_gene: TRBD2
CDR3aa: CSARPPAGAYNEQFF
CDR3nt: TGCAGTGCTAGGCCACCAGCGGGAGCCTACAATGAGCAGTTCTTC

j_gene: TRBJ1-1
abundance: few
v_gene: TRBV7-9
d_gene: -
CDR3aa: CASSLGAESAEAFF
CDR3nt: TGTGCCAGCAGCTTAGGGGCCGAGAGCGCTGAAGCTTTCTTT

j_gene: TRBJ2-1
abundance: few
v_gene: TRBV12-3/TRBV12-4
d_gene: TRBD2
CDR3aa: CASSSLAGFSNEQFF
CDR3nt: TGTGCCAGCAGTTCACTAGCGGGTTTCTCCAATGAGCAGTTCTTC

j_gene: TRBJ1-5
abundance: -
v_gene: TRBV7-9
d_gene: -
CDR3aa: CASSLDGGGQPQHF
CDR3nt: TGTGCCAGCAGCTTGGACGGCGGGGGGCAGCCCCAGCATTTT

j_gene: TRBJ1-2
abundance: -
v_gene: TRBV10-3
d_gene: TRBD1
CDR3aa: CAISESGQGFPGYGYTF
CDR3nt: TGTGCCATCAGTGAGTCGGGACAGGGGTTTCCTGGCTATGGCTACACCTTC

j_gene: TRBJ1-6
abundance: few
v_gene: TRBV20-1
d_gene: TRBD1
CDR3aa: CSAEPGGVGFGSPLHF
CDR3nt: TGCAGTGCGGAACCAGGGGGCGTCGGGTTTGGTTCACCCCTCCACTTT

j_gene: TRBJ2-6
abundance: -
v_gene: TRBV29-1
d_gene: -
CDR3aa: CSVEERRWSSGANVLTF
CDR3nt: TGCAGCGTTGAAGAAAGGAGGTGGAGCTCTGGGGCCAACGTCCTGACTTTC

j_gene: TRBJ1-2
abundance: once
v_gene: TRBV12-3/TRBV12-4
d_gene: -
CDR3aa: CASSLTKGGYTF
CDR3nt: TGTGCCAGCAGTTTGACTAAAGGTGGCTACACCTTC

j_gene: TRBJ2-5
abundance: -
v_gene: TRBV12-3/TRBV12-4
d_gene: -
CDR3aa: CASRIGQKETQYF
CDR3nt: TGTGCCAGCAGGATCGGGCAGAAAGAGACCCAGTACTTC

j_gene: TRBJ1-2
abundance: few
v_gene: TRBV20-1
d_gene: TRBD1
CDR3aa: CSATGGDWNYGYTF
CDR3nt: TGCAGTGCGACAGGGGGGGATTGGAACTATGGCTACACCTTC

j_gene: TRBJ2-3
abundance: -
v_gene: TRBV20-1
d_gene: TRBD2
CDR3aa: CSARDLGGRADTQYF
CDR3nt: TGCAGTGCTAGAGATCTGGGGGGGAGGGCAGATACGCAGTATTTT

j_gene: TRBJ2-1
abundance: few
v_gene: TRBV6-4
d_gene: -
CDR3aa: CASSDGQGNEQFF
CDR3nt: TGTGCCAGCAGTGATGGGCAGGGCAATGAGCAGTTCTTC

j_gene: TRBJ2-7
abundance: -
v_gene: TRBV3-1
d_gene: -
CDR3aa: CASSQAGTLSSYEQYF
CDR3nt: TGTGCCAGCAGCCAGGCAGGGACGTTGAGCTCCTACGAGCAGTACTTC

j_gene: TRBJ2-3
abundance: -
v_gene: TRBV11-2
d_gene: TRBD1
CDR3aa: CASSSGQGVGDTQYF
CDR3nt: TGTGCCAGCAGCTCCGGACAGGGAGTAGGAGATACGCAGTATTTT